Included here is one T cell receptor beta chain sequence, with context. Its cognate antigen has yet to be identified. No per-base quality is available; no much larger clone lies one base away. Reading the label with the study, this specimen's time point is: baseline pretreatment blood. The treatment or condition label here, explained by the study, means: 15 Gy SBRT to primary tumor, nephrectomy 4 weeks later. To track tumor-enriched clonotypes, serial peripheral blood was sampled from radiation-treated patients at baseline and at 2 weeks and 4 weeks after SBRT. All patients had renal cell carcinoma with clear cell pathology. Genomic DNA for TCR sequencing was prepared using the QIAamp DNA Blood Mini Kit (Qiagen). The analyses included just those samples that passed every quality control check. The entry originates in a study of radiation and T cells in renal cell carcinoma (dated by TCRdb to 2018 to 2020). Context from the whole study: The samples were obtained from a clinical trial, where primary renal cell carcinomas were treated with 15 Gy stereotactic body radiation therapy and then removed by nephrectomy 4 weeks afterward. A total of roughly 53 samples underwent TCR beta sequencing, made up of approximately 26 tumors and approximately 27 peripheral blood samples. Across all 50 or so samples, 4,016,671 unique CDR3 nucleotide sequences encoding 2,658,974 unique CDR3 amino acid sequences were identified. What the research found in general, with its limitations: Because no pretreatment tumor biopsies were available, whether clonotypes were present in the tumor at baseline could not be determined. In blood, the top tumor clonotypes increased from baseline to 2 weeks after radiation and then shrank by 4 weeks, which suggests a temporary expansion of tumor-resident clones. Because the trial had a single-armed design, the trial could not examine how radiation dose or scheduling affected the TCR repertoire. Changes in the blood repertoire were not tracked past 4 weeks after treatment.

TCR beta libraries were generated from genomic DNA with the immunoSEQ kit, following the manufacturer's recommendations. Library preparation used a first multiplex PCR with proprietary primers, then a second PCR adding unique barcodes, with bead cleanups after each round. A kit-provided positive control reaction and a negative control reaction were included in every sample batch. The final libraries were assessed on an Agilent 4200 TapeStation D1000 ScreenTape, pooled by volume, and quantified by qPCR. Sequencing was performed on an Illumina NextSeq500 with a MidOutput 150-cycle cartridge, and 156 Read1 and 15 Index1 cycles were run with kit custom primers. The pooled library was loaded at about 1 pM, and approximately 19% PhiX control was spiked in. In the authors' own workflow: Vendor-processed data were analyzed in R, with a clonotype defined as all T cells sharing the same CDR3 nucleotide sequence. In the clone abundance analyses, frequencies in each sample were normalized to that sample's 10,000 most abundant clones. Public T cell clones, averaging fewer than five per sample, were removed before analysis. A difference in abundance of at least 32-fold between compartments was used to define tumor-enriched and baseline blood-enriched clonotypes. A beta-binomial differential abundance model was applied to find clonotypes that expanded or contracted between blood time points. Tumor-blood repertoire similarity was measured with the Baroni-Urbani and Buser coefficient, and group comparisons used two-tailed Wilcoxon tests in R. TCRdb provides this immuneACCESS table in a form limited to in-frame rearrangements. Some clones are lacking; in checked studies, under half of them reflect an unresolved V gene, and why the rest are absent is not known. The V and J calls and clone size were taken over from that table, and D and trimming were inferred from the DNA. The sample profile shows about 49,000 clones; roughly 84% of them were found once. The top ten constitute about 31% of the sample.

From the germline V gene, CDR1 is SGDLS and CDR2 is YYNGEE. The V end loses 4 bases and the J end loses 3 bases, and a stretch of 18 bases separates them. Measured from the cysteine to the phenylalanine, the CDR3 is 16 residues long. Only the CDR3 part of the read is kept: 48 bases, read in frame from the first base. Material: blood, obtained from a patient whose treatment included radiotherapy and nephrectomy. The clonotype originates from a woman in her 70s with renal cell carcinoma. Recombination linked TRBV9 to TRBJ2-3; the D gene cannot be resolved reliably. The sequenced DNA: TGTGCCAGCAGCCTCCTTAAGGACGGTTCGACAGATACGCAGTATTTT. Translated, this is CASSLLKDGSTDTQYF. The entire variable domain, with the stretches around the CDR3 drawn from the reference TRBV9 and TRBJ2-3 proteins, is DSGVTQTPKHLITATGQRVTLRCSPRSGDLSVYWYQQSLDQGLQFLIQYYNGEERAKGNILERFSAQQFPDLHSELNLSSLELGDSALYFCASSLLKDGSTDTQYFGPGTRLTVL.